This entry lists 7 T cell receptor beta chains sequenced from one sample in a study of T cell changes during pregnancy in multiple sclerosis. This table comes from immunoSEQ multiplex PCR, and its TCRdb copy is limited to in-frame clones, with some not included. The profile shows around 80,000 clones, over 85% of them singletons. Specimen: peripheral blood, collected in the second trimester of pregnancy. The receptors come from a female donor in good health, enrolled as a control in a pregnancy study.

This rearrangement joins TRBV28 to TRBJ2-7; D possibly corresponds to TRBD2 (5 bases). Germline V lookup: CDR1 MDHEN, CDR2 SYDVKM. The V gene lost 1 base and the J gene lost 0 bases, with 19 bases spanning the gap. This CDR3 contains 18 residues. The DNA of the CDR3 is TGTGCCAGCAGTTTATCGGTCCATCGCGGGTGGAGCTCCTACGAGCAGTACTTC. Translated, it gives CASSLSVHRGWSSYEQYF.

This sequence joins TRBV5-5 and TRBJ2-3; weak D call: TRBD2 (7 bases). CDR1 is SGHKS and CDR2 is YYEKEE in the germline V gene (reference sequence). This CDR3 region has 17 residues. Trimming took 3 bases from V and 3 from J, leaving 20 bases between them. The CDR3 here is CASSSLGSGGETDTQYF. The DNA of the CDR3 is TGTGCCAGCAGCTCCCTTGGTTCGGGGGGCGAGACAGATACGCAGTATTTT.

This sequence joins TRBV5-4 and TRBJ1-2, with TRBD1 matching 8 bases. V gave up 1 base and J gave up 4 bases; unmatched junction bases: 6. The CDR3 length is 15 residues. Germline V gene lookup returns CDR1 SGHNT and CDR2 YYREEE (reference sequence). The CDR3 here is CASSLRTGTGYGYTF. The CDR3 DNA sequence: TGTGCCAGCAGCTTGCGGACAGGGACCGGCTATGGCTACACCTTC. Supplemented by reference TRBV5-4 and TRBJ1-2, the full variable domain reads ETGVTQSPTHLIKTRGQQVTLRCSSQSGHNTVSWYQQALGQGPQFIFQYYREEENGRGNFPPRFSGLQFPNYSSELNVNALELDDSALYLCASSLRTGTGYGYTFGSGTRLTVV.

The V and J genes are TRBV7-2 and TRBJ2-7; D may be TRBD2 (5 bases). Germline lookup yields CDR1 SGHTA and CDR2 FQGNSA. V lost 1 base to trimming and J lost 5 bases, with 9 bases between them. CDR3 length: 13 residues. Here the CDR3 reads CASSLGLNNEQYF. CDR3 sequence (DNA): TGTGCCAGCAGCTTAGGACTAAATAACGAGCAGTACTTC.

This clone came up a few times. The V and J genes are TRBV11-2 and TRBJ2-3; 12 nucleotides match TRBD2. This CDR3 spans 16 amino acids. V lost 0 bases and J lost 5; bases outside the gene matches: 3. CDR1 is SGHAT and CDR2 is FQNNGV in the germline V gene. In nucleotides, the CDR3 is TGTGCCAGCAGCTTAGATCTAGCGGGAGGGAGAGATACGCAGTATTTT. Protein sequence: CASSLDLAGGRDTQYF.

The rearrangement joins TRBV30 to TRBJ2-7, with unresolved D. The germline V and J ends were trimmed by 4 bases and 2 bases, with 9 bases remaining between them. The CDR3 contains 12 residues. Germline CDR1 is GTSNPN and CDR2 is SVGIG (reference sequence). The chain's CDR3 is CAWNSRAYEQYF. The CDR3 coding sequence is TGTGCCTGGAATTCAAGAGCCTACGAGCAGTACTTC.

This clone occurred once. This sequence joins TRBV19 and TRBJ1-2, with 8 bases lining up with TRBD1. The trim removed 4 bases at V and 6 bases at J, leaving 7 bases unmatched. This CDR3 region has 14 residues. Germline CDR1 LNHDA, CDR2 SQIVND (reference sequence). The CDR3 loop is CASSTPTGVDGYTF. In DNA, the CDR3 is TGTGCCAGTAGTACACCGACAGGGGTCGATGGCTACACCTTC. Combining the CDR3 with reference TRBV19 and TRBJ1-2 gives the whole variable domain DGGITQSPKYLFRKEGQNVTLSCEQNLNHDAMYWYRQDPGQGLRLIYYSQIVNDFQKGDIAEGYSVSREKKESFPLTVTSAQKNPTAFYLCASSTPTGVDGYTFGSGTRLTVV.